The 28 T cell receptor beta chains below were found in one sample sequenced in a study of blood T cells in healthy people across ages. Through a sample-barcoded 5' primer and a J-beta primer mix, a second PCR was run for about 6 to 11 cycles. One entry per CDR3 protein, called by TCRdb with MiXCR from the 5' RACE reads. This table has more than 1.4 million distinct CDR3 sequences, around two fifths appearing once. Specimen: blood. The source is a woman aged 18-29 years in good health.

This clonotype appeared a few times. The chain couples TRBV4-1 to TRBJ2-1, with a weak D call TRBD1 (6 bases). The CDR3 contains 16 residues. V dropped 0 bases and J dropped 4 bases, with 13 bases sitting between them. CDR1 and CDR2 (germline): MGHRA, YSYEKL. In nucleotides, the CDR3 is TGCGCCAGCAGCCAAGAATCTCAGGGGCCGTACAATGAGCAGTTCTTC. This gives the protein CASSQESQGPYNEQFF.

The rearrangement joins TRBV20-1 to TRBJ1-2; 10 bases are shared with TRBD1. V shed 5 bases, J shed 8 bases, and the junction held 8 bases outside the gene matches. Germline CDR1 reads DFQATT; CDR2 reads SNEGSKA (reference sequence). The CDR3 covers 13 residues. CDR3 sequence (DNA): TGCAGTGCTCCCGACAGGGGGCTAGACGGCTACACCTTC. Its translation: CSAPDRGLDGYTF.

The genes are TRBV9 and TRBJ2-7; 14 bases align to TRBD2. V trimming: 1 base; J trimming: 5 bases; junction bases outside the gene matches: 5. CDR1 is SGDLS, CDR2 YYNGEE, per germline. There are 16 residues in the CDR3. The CDR3 protein is CASSVSMGLAGDEQYF. The CDR3 bases are TGTGCCAGCAGCGTAAGTATGGGACTAGCGGGGGACGAGCAGTACTTC.

Only a few counts were recorded for this clonotype. CDR3 residues: CASSEARAGGWVLEQYF. DNA of the CDR3: TGTGCCAGCAGTGAAGCGAGAGCCGGGGGCTGGGTTTTGGAGCAGTACTTC. This chain links TRBV6-1 with TRBJ2-4, with D possibly being TRBD1 or TRBD2 (6 bases each). V was pared by 0 bases and J by 13 bases, with 25 bases between. From germline, CDR1 is MNHNS and CDR2 SASEGT. The CDR3 is 17 amino acids.

CDR3 bases: TGTGCCAGCGGACCCGGACAGGGTGCTGGCTACACCTTC. Translation: CASGPGQGAGYTF. The V and J genes are TRBV28 and TRBJ1-2; 8 nucleotides match TRBD1. With V trimmed by 8 bases and J by 7 bases, 9 bases remained unmatched. Germline V gene sequence: CDR1 MDHEN, CDR2 SYDVKM. This CDR3 contains 13 residues.

This clonotype was observed a handful of times. The chain couples TRBV5-1 to TRBJ2-1; D unresolved. This CDR3 comprises 12 residues. In germline, CDR1 is SGHRS, CDR2 YFSETQ. V dropped 1 base and J dropped 10 bases, with 9 bases sitting between them. The CDR3 bases are TGCGCCAGCAGCTTGTCAGGAGTGGAGCAGTTCTTC. Translating it yields CASSLSGVEQFF.

V usage is TRBV15 and J usage is TRBJ2-1; 9 bases are shared with TRBD2. After removal of 1 base from V and 5 bases from J, the junction contained 3 bases not matched to a gene. The length of the CDR3 is 15 residues. The germline gives CDR1 LNHNV, CDR2 YYDKDF (reference sequence). The CDR3 reads CATSRGLAGNNEQFF. The CDR3 bases are TGTGCCACCAGCAGAGGGCTAGCGGGGAACAATGAGCAGTTCTTC.

The chain couples TRBV6-5 to TRBJ1-2, with D tentatively TRBD1 (5 bases). Germline-derived CDR1 and CDR2 are MNHEY and SVGAGI. The CDR3 is 14 residues long. V shed 5 bases and J shed 6 bases, with 16 bases lying between them. CDR3 DNA: TGTGCCAGCAGTATATCCGGGACCCGGAATGGCTACACCTTC. This translates into CASSISGTRNGYTF.

This chain connects TRBV10-3 to TRBJ1-2; 12 bases agree with TRBD1. Trimming took 5 bases from V and 8 from J; bases not matched to a gene: 12. Germline V gene sequence: CDR1 ENHRY, CDR2 SYGVKD. This CDR3 contains 16 residues. The CDR3 DNA reads as TGTGCCATCAGTACCCGGGACAGGGGGCTAGTTGGCGGCTACACCTTC. It is translated as CAISTRDRGLVGGYTF.

The J gene is TRBJ1-2, the V gene TRBV28; 7 bases are a match to TRBD1. CDR1 is MDHEN, CDR2 SYDVKM, per germline. The CDR3 runs 16 residues. Germline trimming cut 3 bases from V and 1 base from J; bases unmatched to any gene: 8. The CDR3 protein is CASSFMTGNNNYGYTF. CDR3 DNA: TGTGCCAGCAGTTTTATGACAGGGAACAATAACTATGGCTACACCTTC.

This clonotype was counted only a few times. The chain links TRBV7-9 to TRBJ2-5; D perhaps matches TRBD2 (6 bases). The J call is uncertain, as TRBJ2-7 better fits the DNA end. CDR1 and CDR2 from the germline V gene are SEHNR and FQNEAQ (reference sequence). CDR3 size: 15 residues. The CDR3 protein is CASSSAAGSRLEQYF. CDR3 DNA sequence: TGTGCCAGCAGCTCCGCGGCGGGATCTCGGCTCGAGCAGTACTTC.

CDR3 loop: CSASHPGQADNEQFF. In nucleotides, the CDR3 is TGCAGTGCCAGTCACCCGGGACAGGCAGACAATGAGCAGTTCTTC. V usage is TRBV20-1 and J usage is TRBJ2-1, with 8 positions matching TRBD1. This CDR3 has 15 amino acids. CDR1 and CDR2 from the germline V gene are DFQATT and SNEGSKA (reference sequence). Trimming cost V 6 bases and J 5 bases; bases outside gene matches: 12.

This clonotype was observed once. The chain has TRBV5-1 and TRBJ2-2; 9 positions match TRBD1. CDR3 size: 16 residues. CDR1 is SGHRS and CDR2 is YFSETQ in the germline V gene. Trimming cost V 4 bases and J 7 bases; bases outside gene matches: 11. The CDR3, as DNA: TGCGCCAGCAGCCGAACAGGGGGCGGCCTTGGCGGGGAGCTGTTTTTT. Translated: CASSRTGGGLGGELFF.

The chain combines TRBV15 with TRBJ2-3; TRBD2 matches at 12 bases. The CDR3 extends over 18 amino acids. V trimming: 0 bases; J trimming: 3 bases; junction bases outside the gene matches: 7. From germline, CDR1 is LNHNV and CDR2 YYDKDF (reference sequence). The CDR3 DNA reads TGTGCCACCAGCAGAGATCTGGCTAGCGGGAGGGGAACAGATACGCAGTATTTT. It specifies CATSRDLASGRGTDTQYF.

The chain joins TRBV28 to TRBJ2-7; D is uncertain. The CDR3 is 14 amino acids. Germline CDR1 and CDR2: MDHEN and SYDVKM. Trimming cost V 3 bases and J 5 bases, with 14 bases left between them. The CDR3 protein is CASSFLGSVDEQYF. The CDR3 coding sequence is TGTGCCAGCAGTTTTTTGGGGTCTGTCGACGAGCAGTACTTC.

V and J are TRBV20-1 and TRBJ2-1; 7 bases align to TRBD2. The J segment lost 0 bases and the V segment lost 3 bases, leaving 5 bases of the junction unmatched. CDR1 and CDR2 from the germline V gene are DFQATT and SNEGSKA (reference sequence). CDR3 size: 15 residues. The chain's CDR3 is CSAREVAGSYNEQFF. CDR3 in DNA: TGCAGTGCTAGGGAGGTAGCGGGCTCCTACAATGAGCAGTTCTTC.

This rearrangement joins TRBV7-2 to TRBJ2-4, with D perhaps TRBD1 or TRBD2 (6 bases each). Germline V gene sequence: CDR1 SGHTA, CDR2 FQGNSA. The CDR3 runs to 16 residues. V lost 1 base and J 3 bases, leaving 13 bases between the germline ends. DNA for the CDR3: TGTGCCAGCAGCTTAGGCTGGGGGGCTGGCAAAAACATTCAGTACTTC. Translating gives CASSLGWGAGKNIQYF.

V and J are TRBV7-3 and TRBJ2-7; 10 bases match TRBD1. The J call may be faulty, since TRBJ2-5 better matches the DNA end. The germline gives CDR1 SGHTA, CDR2 FQGTGA. The CDR3 is 14 amino acids. CDR3 in amino acids: CASSESGQGETQYF. The CDR3 DNA reads TGTGCCAGCAGCGAATCGGGACAGGGGGAGACCCAGTACTTC.

The chain carries TRBV12-5 and TRBJ2-7; weak D call: TRBD1 (6 bases). Trimming shortened V by 6 bases and J by 4 bases, and 19 bases separated the two germline ends. The CDR3 consists of 15 residues. Germline V CDR1 and CDR2: LGHNT, FRNRAP. CDR3 sequence reads: CASGDLGGVGYEQYF. The CDR3 region has the DNA TGTGCTAGTGGCGACCTAGGGGGAGTGGGGTACGAGCAGTACTTC. The full variable domain, its missing parts supplied by reference TRBV12-5 and TRBJ2-7, is DARVTQTPRHKVTEMGQEVTMRCQPILGHNTVFWYRQTMMQGLELLAYFRNRAPLDDSGMPKDRFSAEMPDATLATLKIQPSEPRDSAVYFCASGDLGGVGYEQYFGPGTRLTVT.

With regard to this clonotype: No conserved phenylalanine or tryptophan ends this CDR3, so it is likely a read error. The chain carries TRBV27 and TRBJ2-3; TRBD1 agrees at 8 bases. The length of the CDR3 is 13 residues. From germline, CDR1 is MNHEY and CDR2 SMNVEV (reference sequence). Germline trimming cut 3 bases from V and 10 bases from J; bases unmatched to any gene: 6. The CDR3 DNA is TGTGCCAGCAGTTTGCAACAGGGGGACGCGCAGTATATT. The encoded protein is CASSLQQGDAQYI.

The table lists this clonotype with a few counts. J is TRBJ2-3 and V is TRBV28; no clear D gene. Deletions cut 6 bases from V and 4 bases from J, with 8 bases between. This CDR3 is built from 12 residues. From germline, CDR1 is MDHEN and CDR2 SYDVKM. CDR3 residues: CASSPWPDTQYF. In nucleotides, the CDR3 is TGTGCCAGCAGCCCATGGCCAGATACGCAGTATTTT.

The sample holds a few counts of this clonotype. In DNA, the CDR3 is TGCAGCGTTGAGGAGGGGGCCGGGGAGACCCAGTACTTC. Translating it yields CSVEEGAGETQYF. V usage is TRBV29-1 and J usage is TRBJ2-5; D is possibly TRBD1 (7 bases). Trimming shortened V by 3 bases and J by 5 bases, and 13 bases separated the two germline ends. The CDR3 is 13 amino acids. Germline V CDR1 and CDR2: SQVTM, ANQGSEA. Full variable domain (outside the CDR3, taken from reference TRBV29-1 and TRBJ2-5): SAVISQKPSRDICQRGTSLTIQCQVDSQVTMMFWYRQQPGQSLTLIATANQGSEATYESGFVIDKFPISRPNLTFSTLTVSNMSPEDSSIYLCSVEEGAGETQYFGPGTRLLVL.

This clonotype has a single count. The V and J genes are TRBV30 and TRBJ2-1, with TRBD1 identical over 10 bases. This CDR3 is 20 amino acids long. Per germline, CDR1 GTSNPN and CDR2 SVGIG (reference sequence). V gave up 7 bases and J gave up 7 bases; unmatched junction bases: 28. The CDR3 region has the DNA TGTGCCTCAGTAAAAACCCTTGGGGGACAGGGGTGGCAGCGGGGGAATGAGCAGTTCTTC. Translating gives CASVKTLGGQGWQRGNEQFF. The full variable domain, rest sourced from reference TRBV30 and TRBJ2-1, is SQTIHQWPATLVQPVGSPLSLECTVEGTSNPNLYWYRQAAGRGLQLLFYSVGIGQISSEVPQNLSASRPQDRQFILSSKKLLLSDSGFYLCASVKTLGGQGWQRGNEQFFGPGTRLTVL.

J is TRBJ2-1 and V is TRBV20-1; D tentatively fits TRBD1 or TRBD2 (6 bases each). Trimming left V 5 bases short and J 12 bases short, with 23 bases between. The CDR3 has 14 residues. Germline CDR1 is DFQATT and CDR2 is SNEGSKA (reference sequence). The CDR3 region has the DNA TGCAGTGCTCGGATAGGGGGAGGCACAGATACGCAGTTCTTC. It yields the protein CSARIGGGTDTQFF.

This clonotype was counted between two and nine times. The chain is built from TRBV7-9 and TRBJ1-2; 7 positions match TRBD1. V lost 5 bases and J lost 6; bases outside the gene matches: 3. CDR1 is SEHNR and CDR2 is FQNEAQ in the germline V gene (reference sequence). The length of the CDR3 is 12 residues. The CDR3 DNA follows: TGTGCCAGCAGCGTCGGACAGGATGGCTACACCTTC. Its protein product is CASSVGQDGYTF.

J is TRBJ1-1 and V is TRBV29-1; no definite D call. V was cut by 7 bases and J by 0 bases, with 12 bases left in between. CDR3 length: 13 residues. Germline loops: CDR1 SQVTM, CDR2 ANQGSEA. The CDR3 is CSAAGKLNTEAFF. The CDR3 DNA reads as TGCAGCGCTGCGGGAAAGTTGAACACTGAAGCTTTCTTT.

The rearrangement links TRBV7-9 to TRBJ2-2; 9 bases agree with TRBD1. Germline V gene data show CDR1 as SEHNR and CDR2 as FQNEAQ (reference sequence). This CDR3 is built from 16 residues. The V gene end was trimmed by 5 bases and the J gene end by 7 bases; junction bases not matched to a gene: 11. The CDR3 coding sequence is TGTGCCAGCAGCCCCGGGACAGGGTCGGTTGGCGGGGAGCTGTTTTTT. Translation: CASSPGTGSVGGELFF.

The chain joins TRBV6-1 to TRBJ2-1; D is possibly TRBD2 (5 bases). Germline V gene lookup returns CDR1 MNHNS and CDR2 SASEGT. CDR3 length: 14 residues. V lost 6 bases and J lost 6, with 15 bases in between. The CDR3 DNA reads TGTGCCAGCAGCAGAGCTGGACTCACCAATGAGCAGTTCTTC. It specifies CASSRAGLTNEQFF.